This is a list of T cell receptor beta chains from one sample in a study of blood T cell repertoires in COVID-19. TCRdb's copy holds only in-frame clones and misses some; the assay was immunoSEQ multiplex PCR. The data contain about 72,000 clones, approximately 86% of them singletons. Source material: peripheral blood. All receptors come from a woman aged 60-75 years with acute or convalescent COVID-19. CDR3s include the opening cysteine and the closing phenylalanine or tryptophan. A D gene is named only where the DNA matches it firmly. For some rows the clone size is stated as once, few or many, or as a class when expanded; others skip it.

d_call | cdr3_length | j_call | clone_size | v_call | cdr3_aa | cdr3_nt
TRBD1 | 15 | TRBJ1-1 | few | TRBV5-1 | CASSLDRGMSNEAFF | TGCGCCAGCAGCTTGGACAGGGGGATGTCCAATGAAGCTTTCTTT
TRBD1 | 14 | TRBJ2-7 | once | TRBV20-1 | CSASVDRGINEQYF | TGCAGTGCTAGTGTGGACAGGGGAATCAACGAGCAGTACTTC
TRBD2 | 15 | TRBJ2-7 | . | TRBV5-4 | CASSQKRGATYEQYF | TGTGCCAGCAGCCAGAAGCGGGGGGCGACCTACGAGCAGTACTTC
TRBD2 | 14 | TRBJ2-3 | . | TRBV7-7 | CASSPGGDADTQYF | TGTGCCAGCAGCCCCGGGGGGGACGCAGATACGCAGTATTTT
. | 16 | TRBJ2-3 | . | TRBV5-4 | CASSLARQGGSDTQYF | TGTGCCAGCAGCCTCGCGCGACAGGGAGGCTCAGATACGCAGTATTTT
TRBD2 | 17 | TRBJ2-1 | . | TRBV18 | CASSPGLAGAKGNEQFF | TGTGCCAGCTCACCGGGACTAGCGGGGGCGAAGGGGAATGAGCAGTTCTTC
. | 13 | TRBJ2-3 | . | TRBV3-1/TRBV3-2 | CASSQVLGTVEYF | TGTGCCAGCAGCCAAGTTCTAGGGACTGTGGAGTATTTT
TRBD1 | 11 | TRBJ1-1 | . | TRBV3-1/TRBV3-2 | CASRGDRGAFF | TGTGCCAGCAGGGGGGACAGGGGAGCTTTCTTT
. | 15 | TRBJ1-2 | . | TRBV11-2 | CASSLVTTGRGGYTF | TGTGCCAGCAGCTTAGTCACTACAGGCCGTGGAGGCTACACCTTC
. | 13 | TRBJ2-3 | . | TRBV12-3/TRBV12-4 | CASKERSTDTQYF | TGTGCCAGCAAGGAGCGGAGCACAGATACGCAGTATTTT
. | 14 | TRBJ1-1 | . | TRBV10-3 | CAISGGGRNTEAFF | TGTGCCATCAGTGGGGGGGGCAGGAACACTGAAGCTTTCTTT
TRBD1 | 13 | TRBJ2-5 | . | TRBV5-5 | CASSFQGEETQYF | TGTGCCAGCAGCTTCCAGGGGGAAGAGACCCAGTACTTC
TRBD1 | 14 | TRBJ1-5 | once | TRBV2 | CAGQRGGENQPQHF | TGTGCCGGACAACGAGGGGGCGAGAATCAGCCCCAGCATTTT
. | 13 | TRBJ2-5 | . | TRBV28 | CASSFHGQETQYF | TGTGCCAGCAGTTTCCACGGCCAAGAGACCCAGTACTTC
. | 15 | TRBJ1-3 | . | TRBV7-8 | CASSPRVLSGNTIYF | TGTGCCAGCAGCCCCAGGGTTTTGTCTGGAAACACCATATATTTT
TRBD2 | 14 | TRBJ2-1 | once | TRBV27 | CASRRLAGDNEQFF | TGTGCCAGCAGGCGACTAGCGGGGGACAATGAGCAGTTCTTC
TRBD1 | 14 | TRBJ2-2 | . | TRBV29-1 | CSVDGQGASGELFF | TGCAGCGTTGACGGACAGGGGGCCTCCGGGGAGCTGTTTTTT
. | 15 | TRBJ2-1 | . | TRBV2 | CASSQGSPSYNEQFF | TGTGCCAGCAGTCAGGGGTCTCCCTCCTACAATGAGCAGTTCTTC
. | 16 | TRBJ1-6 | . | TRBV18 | CASSPEVGAGGSPLHF | TGTGCCAGCTCACCAGAGGTGGGGGCCGGTGGTTCACCCCTCCACTTT
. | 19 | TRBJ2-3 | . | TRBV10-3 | CAISEVMVGSGTSTDTQYF | TGTGCCATCAGTGAGGTCATGGTGGGTAGCGGAACAAGCACAGATACGCAGTATTTT
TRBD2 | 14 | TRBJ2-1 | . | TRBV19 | CASSISGDRHEQFF | TGTGCCAGTAGTATTAGCGGGGATAGGCATGAGCAGTTCTTC